This is a list of T cell receptor beta chains from one sample in a study of memory CD4+ T cells and cytomegalovirus serostatus. Profiling relied on immunoSEQ multiplex PCR, and the TCRdb table lists in-frame clones only, not all of them. Of 35,000 to 40,000 clones listed, around three quarters are singletons. Material for sequencing was memory CD4+ T cells from blood. Receptor source: an adult in good health and CMV-seropositive. The CDR3 runs from the conserved cysteine through the conserved F or W. Each record gives: J gene, V gene, D gene, clone size, CDR3 DNA, CDR3 protein. The D gene is left open where the match is weak. Only part of the rows carry a size: once, few, many, or a class if the clone is expanded.

>TRBJ2-2|TRBV5-1|NA|once
TGCGCCAGCAGCTTGGAAACGGGAGCCGGGGAGCTGTTTTTT
CASSLETGAGELFF
>TRBJ2-6|TRBV19|NA|NA
TGTGCCAGTAGTCTCTTACAGGCAGGGGCCAACGTCCTGACTTTC
CASSLLQAGANVLTF
>TRBJ2-5|TRBV7-7|TRBD2|NA
TGTGCTAGCAGCTTAGCCCCGACTAGCGGGAGCGGGGGGACCCAGTACTTC
CASSLAPTSGSGGTQYF
>TRBJ2-3|TRBV4-3|NA|NA
TGCGCCAGCAGCCAAGAGGGGGGATCTGGGGATACGCAGTATTTT
CASSQEGGSGDTQYF
>TRBJ1-6|TRBV6-1|NA|NA
TGTGCCAGCAGTGTGATGGTGAGGAATTCACCCCTCCACTTT
CASSVMVRNSPLHF
>TRBJ2-7|TRBV7-2|TRBD2|NA
TGTGCCAGCAGCTTTGGTGGAGGACTAGCCCCCTACGAGCAGTACTTC
CASSFGGGLAPYEQYF
>TRBJ1-3|TRBV6-5|TRBD1|NA
TGTGCCAGCAGTTACAGGACAGGGGTCGGAAACACCATATATTTT
CASSYRTGVGNTIYF
>TRBJ1-3|TRBV28|NA|few
TGTGCCAGTCGAGGGGGTGGTGGAAACACCATATATTTT
CASRGGGGNTIYF
>TRBJ1-3|TRBV2|NA|NA
TGTGCCAGCAGTGCCGAGGTTGGTGCAGGGAGAGGAAACACCATATATTTT
CASSAEVGAGRGNTIYF
>TRBJ2-2|TRBV5-1|TRBD1|NA
TGCGCCAGCAGCTTGGCCCAGGGGGCTGCCGGGGAGCTGTTTTTT
CASSLAQGAAGELFF
>TRBJ1-3|TRBV15|TRBD1|NA
TGTGCCACCAGCAGAGATGGGGGGACAGTCTCTGGAAACACCATATATTTT
CATSRDGGTVSGNTIYF
>TRBJ2-1|TRBV5-1|NA|NA
TGCGCCAGCAGCTTGGGGGACCCCCTTTCCTACAATGAGCAGTTCTTC
CASSLGDPLSYNEQFF
>TRBJ1-5|TRBV4-1|NA|NA
TGCGCCAGCAGCCAAGATACTATTCAGCCCCAGCATTTT
CASSQDTIQPQHF
>TRBJ2-7|TRBV5-1|TRBD2|NA
TGCGCCAGCAGCTCGGGACTAGCGGGAGCCCTGCAGTACTTC
CASSSGLAGALQYF
>TRBJ1-1|TRBV7-2|NA|NA
TGTGCCAGCAGCCCATCGGGACTGGGAACAGGTGAAGCTTTCTTT
CASSPSGLGTGEAFF
>TRBJ1-1|TRBV19|NA|NA
TGTGCCAGTAGTATTTTCGAGAACACTGAAGCTTTCTTT
CASSIFENTEAFF
>TRBJ2-7|TRBV2|TRBD1|NA
TGTGCCAGCAGGCGACAGGGGGCAACCTACGAGCAGTACTTC
CASRRQGATYEQYF
>TRBJ2-7|TRBV2|NA|NA
TGTGCCAGCACCTGGACGGGTCACTCCTACGAGCAGTACTTC
CASTWTGHSYEQYF
>TRBJ2-7|TRBV5-1|TRBD1|NA
TGCGCCAGCAGCTTTTCAGGGGACAGGACCTACGAGCAGTACTTC
CASSFSGDRTYEQYF
>TRBJ2-5|TRBV9|NA|NA
TGTGCCAGCAGCGTAGGGACCCTCCCTCAAGAGACCCAGTACTTC
CASSVGTLPQETQYF
>TRBJ2-7|TRBV29-1|NA|NA
TGCAGCGTTGAAAGGGCCGAGACCTACGAGCAGTACTTC
CSVERAETYEQYF
>TRBJ2-1|TRBV6-1|TRBD2|NA
TGTGCCAGCAGTGAAGGAGGTAGCGGGAGGGCCCATGAGCAGTTCTTC
CASSEGGSGRAHEQFF
>TRBJ1-4|TRBV6-5|NA|NA
TGTGCCAGCAGTTACGAACGGGGGTTGCGAGAAAAACTGTTTTTT
CASSYERGLREKLFF
>TRBJ1-2|TRBV18|NA|NA
TGTGCCAGCTCGTCGGCAGGGCTTGGCTACACCTTC
CASSSAGLGYTF
>TRBJ1-6|TRBV11-2|NA|NA
TGTGCCAGCAGCTTAGCTCCAGGGGATAATTCACCCCTCCACTTT
CASSLAPGDNSPLHF
>TRBJ2-1|TRBV10-3|TRBD1|NA
TGTGCCACCACAGACAGGGACGATGAGCAGTTCTTC
CATTDRDDEQFF
>TRBJ1-5|TRBV19|NA|few
TGTGCCAGTAGTATGGTTACCCGGGAGAATCAGCCCCAGCATTTT
CASSMVTRENQPQHF
>TRBJ2-7|TRBV10-3|NA|NA
TGTGCCATCAGTGAAACGGGGGATTACGAGCAGTACTTC
CAISETGDYEQYF
>TRBJ1-1|TRBV4-1|TRBD1|NA
TGCGCCAGCGCCAGACAGGGGAACACTGAAGCTTTCTTT
CASARQGNTEAFF
>TRBJ2-3|TRBV6-1|NA|once
TGTGCCAGCTTAGATCCGGGGGTGACAGATACGCAGTATTTT
CASLDPGVTDTQYF
>TRBJ2-5|TRBV5-1|NA|NA
TGCGCCAGCAGCTCCAACTGGGAGACCCAGTACTTC
CASSSNWETQYF
>TRBJ1-2|TRBV6-1|TRBD1|NA
TGTGCCAGCATCAAGCCGGGACAGGGATATGGCTACACCTTC
CASIKPGQGYGYTF
>TRBJ1-4|TRBV18|TRBD1|NA
TGTGCCAGCTCACCATCGGGATCTTTGACAGGGACAATCGAGCATGAAAAACTGTTTTTT
CASSPSGSLTGTIEHEKLFF
>TRBJ1-2|TRBV6-5|NA|once
TGTGCCAGCAGTTACGACAGTAAGAACTATGGCTACACCTTC
CASSYDSKNYGYTF
>TRBJ2-7|TRBV5-4|TRBD2|few
TGTGCCAGCAGCTTCGGGCTAGCGGGAGGGCTGGCCAGCTACGAGCAGTACTTC
CASSFGLAGGLASYEQYF
>TRBJ2-2|TRBV7-3|TRBD2|NA
TGTGCCAGCAGCTTAGTAGCGGGGGGATTTACCGGGGAGCTGTTTTTT
CASSLVAGGFTGELFF
>TRBJ1-2|TRBV18|TRBD1|NA
TGTGCCAGCTCGTCCCAGGGGGCCTATGGCTACACCTTC
CASSSQGAYGYTF
>TRBJ1-2|TRBV5-1|TRBD1|NA
TGCGCCAGCAGCTCAACGGGACAGAACTATGGCTACACCTTC
CASSSTGQNYGYTF
>TRBJ2-1|TRBV19|TRBD2|NA
TGTGCCAGTACCCCCGGCCAGTTAGCGGGGAATGAGCAGTTCTTC
CASTPGQLAGNEQFF
>TRBJ2-4|TRBV9|NA|NA
TGTGCCAGCAGCAACTCGACTACACCGTTCAAAAACATTCAGTACTTC
CASSNSTTPFKNIQYF
>TRBJ1-1|TRBV27|NA|NA
TGTGCCAGCAGTCCCCCAAGGACTAGAGGCACTGAAGCTTTCTTT
CASSPPRTRGTEAFF
>TRBJ2-5|TRBV11-2|NA|NA
TGTGCCAGCAGCTTATCGTCGGGCGGTGGAGAGACCCAGTACTTC
CASSLSSGGGETQYF
>TRBJ1-1|TRBV29-1|TRBD1|NA
TGCAGCGTTGGGGGACAGCTGAACACTGAAGCTTTCTTT
CSVGGQLNTEAFF
>TRBJ1-2|TRBV19|NA|once
TGTGCCAGCGGACCGGGAGCCTTAGACATGAGAAGAGGCTACACCTTC
CASGPGALDMRRGYTF
>TRBJ2-5|TRBV11-2|NA|few
TGTGCCAGCAGCTCCTACGGTGGGGGGGAGACCCAGTACTTC
CASSSYGGGETQYF
>TRBJ1-2|TRBV2|NA|NA
TGTGCCAGCAGTGTGAGGGACCGGAAGTATGGGGGCTACACCTTC
CASSVRDRKYGGYTF
>TRBJ2-7|TRBV28|NA|once
TGTGCCAGCAGCCCACGGGGATTAGGGTACGAGCAGTACTTC
CASSPRGLGYEQYF
>TRBJ2-3|TRBV11-1|NA|NA
TGTGCCAGCAGCTTGTCGGCGCGCCGGGATACGCAGTATTTT
CASSLSARRDTQYF
>TRBJ2-3|TRBV7-3|NA|once
TGTGCCAGCAGCCCCGGGACTCCCGGTGATACGCAGTATTTT
CASSPGTPGDTQYF
>TRBJ2-7|TRBV29-1|TRBD1|NA
TGCAGCGTTGAGAAGGGGGCTGACTACGAGCAGTACTTC
CSVEKGADYEQYF
>TRBJ2-6|TRBV5-6|NA|NA
TGTGCCAGCAGCTTGGCCGGGACGCGGCCTTACTCTGGGGCCAACGTCCTGACTTTC
CASSLAGTRPYSGANVLTF
>TRBJ2-3|TRBV9|TRBD2|NA
TGTGCCAGCAGCGTACGCCCAGCGGGAGTATCAGATACGCAGTATTTT
CASSVRPAGVSDTQYF
>TRBJ1-4|TRBV18|NA|NA
TGTGCCAGCTCACCTAATACAGGGCAAGGTGAAAAACTGTTTTTT
CASSPNTGQGEKLFF
>TRBJ1-1|TRBV18|TRBD1|NA
TGTGCCAGCTCACCAACAGGGGACACTGAAGCTTTCTTT
CASSPTGDTEAFF
>TRBJ2-2|TRBV7-9|TRBD2|medium-sized
TGTGCCAGCAGCTTACCGTTCAGACTAGCGGGTATTGCCGGGGAGCTGTTTTTT
CASSLPFRLAGIAGELFF
>TRBJ1-2|TRBV5-8|NA|NA
TGTGCCAGCAGCTTGGCAGGGGATCCCTATGGCTACACCTTC
CASSLAGDPYGYTF
>TRBJ2-7|TRBV6-6|TRBD2|NA
TGTGCCAGCAGTCCTCGGCGGGGGCTAGCGGGGGACGAGCAGTACTTC
CASSPRRGLAGDEQYF
>TRBJ2-7|TRBV29-1|TRBD2|NA
TGCAGCGTTGGTTCTAGCGGGGCGACTGCCTACGAGCAGTACTTC
CSVGSSGATAYEQYF
>TRBJ2-5|TRBV2|TRBD1|NA
TGTGCCAGCAACAGGGGGAGAGAGACCCAGTACTTC
CASNRGRETQYF
>TRBJ2-4|TRBV29-1|NA|NA
TGCAGCGTCCGGACACCCAGACGAAACATTCAGTACTTC
CSVRTPRRNIQYF